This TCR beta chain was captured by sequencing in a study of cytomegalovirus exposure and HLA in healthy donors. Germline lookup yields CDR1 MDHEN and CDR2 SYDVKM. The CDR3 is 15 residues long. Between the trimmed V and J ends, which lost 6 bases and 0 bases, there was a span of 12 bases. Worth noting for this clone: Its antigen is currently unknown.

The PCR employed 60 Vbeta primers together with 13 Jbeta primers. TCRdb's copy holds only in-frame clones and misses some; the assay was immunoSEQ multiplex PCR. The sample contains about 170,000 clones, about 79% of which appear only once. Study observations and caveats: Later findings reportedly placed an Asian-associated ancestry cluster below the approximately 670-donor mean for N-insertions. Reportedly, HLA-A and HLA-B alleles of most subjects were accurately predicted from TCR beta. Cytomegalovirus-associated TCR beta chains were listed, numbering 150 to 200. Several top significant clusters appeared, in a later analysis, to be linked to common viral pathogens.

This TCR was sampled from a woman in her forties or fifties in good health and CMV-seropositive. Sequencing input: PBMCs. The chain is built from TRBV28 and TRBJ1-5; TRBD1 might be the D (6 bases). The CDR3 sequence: CASSQGFFSNQPQHF. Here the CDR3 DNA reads TGTGCCAGCAGCCAGGGGTTCTTTAGCAATCAGCCCCAGCATTTT.